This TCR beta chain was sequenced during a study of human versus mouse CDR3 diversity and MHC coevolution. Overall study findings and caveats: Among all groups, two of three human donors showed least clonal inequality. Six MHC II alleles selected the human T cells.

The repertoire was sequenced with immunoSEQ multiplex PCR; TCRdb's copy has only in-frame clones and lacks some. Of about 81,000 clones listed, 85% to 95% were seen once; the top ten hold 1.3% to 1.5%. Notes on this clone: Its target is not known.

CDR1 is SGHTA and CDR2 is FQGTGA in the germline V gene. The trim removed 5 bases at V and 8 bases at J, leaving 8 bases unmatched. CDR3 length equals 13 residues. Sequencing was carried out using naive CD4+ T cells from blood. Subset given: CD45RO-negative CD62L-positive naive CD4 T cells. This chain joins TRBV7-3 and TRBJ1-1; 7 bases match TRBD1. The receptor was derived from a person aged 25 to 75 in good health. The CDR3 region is CASSLQGKLEAFF. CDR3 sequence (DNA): TGTGCCAGCAGCCTACAGGGGAAATTAGAAGCTTTCTTT.